This entry describes one T cell receptor beta chain. Clones were read by immunoSEQ multiplex PCR, and TCRdb kept only the in-frame ones, dropping some. The table has around 170,000 clones, roughly 77% seen once; the top ten hold around 11%. The data originate from a study of blood T cell repertoires in COVID-19. This clonotype was obtained from a woman at least 80 years old with COVID-19, enrolled during active disease. What was sequenced was peripheral blood.

DNA of the CDR3: TGTGCCAGCAGTTATAACAGGAACACTGAAGCTTTCTTT. Protein: CASSYNRNTEAFF. This chain uses TRBV6-5 with TRBJ1-1; D is ambiguous. V was pared by 3 bases and J by 1 base, with 6 bases between. This CDR3 is 13 amino acids long. Per germline, CDR1 MNHEY and CDR2 SVGAGI.